This TCR beta chain is drawn from a study of regulatory T cells in long-lasting Graves disease. This clonotype was observed at least ten times. Time point denoted: newly diagnosed GD, antithyroid drugs for less than 3 months. PBMCs provided the RNA from which the TCR library was made. Researchers made TCR beta libraries by using iRepertoire HTBI primers and running Arm-PCR on CDR3 regions. In TCRdb, the multiplex PCR reads were re-called with MiXCR into one record per CDR3 protein. Counted here are roughly 610,000 distinct CDR3 sequences, roughly 15% occurring once; the ten biggest clones make up 15% to 20%. This sample also appeared in a second study, on T cells in Graves' hyperthyroidism and ophthalmopathy.

Here the sequenced sample was peripheral blood mononuclear cells (PBMCs), taken at new diagnosis, from a patient treated with antithyroid drugs. The sequence was collected from a woman in her thirties with Graves disease.

The CDR3 sequence is CASSAYRDRYNEQFF. The CDR3 DNA sequence: TGTGCCAGCAGCGCTTACCGGGACAGGTACAATGAGCAGTTCTTC. The chain has TRBV9 and TRBJ2-1; TRBD1 agrees at 8 bases. V was pared by 3 bases and J by 4 bases, with 6 bases of the junction left unmatched. Germline V lookup: CDR1 SGDLS, CDR2 YYNGEE. CDR3 size: 15 residues.